These 27 T cell receptor beta chains came from one sample sequenced in a study of blood T cell repertoires in COVID-19. Produced via immunoSEQ multiplex PCR; TCRdb's table is partial and in-frame only. This table holds roughly 320,000 clones, roughly 85% found once. The source material was peripheral blood. Every receptor here comes from a human donor in a cohort sampled during active COVID-19.

This clone was seen just once. The V call is TRBV12-5, the J call TRBJ2-2; 8 bases are shared with TRBD1. The V and J ends lost 0 bases and 1 base, in that order; junction bases with no gene match: 4. CDR1 is LGHNT and CDR2 is FRNRAP in the germline V gene. This CDR3 contains 17 residues. CDR3 sequence reads: CASGLVLGQGNTGELFF. CDR3 sequence (DNA): TGTGCTAGTGGTTTGGTACTAGGACAGGGGAACACCGGGGAGCTGTTTTTT.

The chain is built from TRBV3-1 (or the pseudogene TRBV3-2) and TRBJ2-3; perhaps TRBD2 as D (5 bases). CDR1 is LGHDT, CDR2 YNNKEL, per germline (reference sequence). CDR3 size: 17 residues. The V end was cut by 3 bases, the J end by 2 bases, with 18 bases between. CDR3 DNA sequence: TGTGCCAGCAGCCATAATGTTGCGAGGGCGGACACAGATACGCAGTATTTT. This codes for CASSHNVARADTDTQYF.

This clone was seen many times. The chain joins TRBV7-9 to TRBJ1-4; 7 nucleotides agree with TRBD1. From germline, CDR1 is SEHNR and CDR2 FQNEAQ (reference sequence). The CDR3 spans 14 residues. Germline trimming cut 3 bases from V and 7 bases from J; bases unmatched to any gene: 5. CDR3 sequence reads: CASSFSNRGEKLFF. The CDR3 bases are TGTGCCAGCAGCTTTAGTAACAGGGGTGAAAAACTGTTTTTT. Using reference TRBV7-9 and TRBJ1-4 for the parts outside the CDR3, the full variable domain is DTGVSQNPRHKITKRGQNVTFRCDPISEHNRLYWYRQTLGQGPEFLTYFQNEAQLEKSRLLSDRFSAERPKGSFSTLEIQRTEQGDSAMYLCASSFSNRGEKLFFGSGTQLSVL.

The V gene is TRBV5-1, the J gene TRBJ2-7; 7 bases align to TRBD1. The CDR3 has 15 amino acids. From germline, CDR1 is SGHRS and CDR2 YFSETQ. V trimming: 5 bases; J trimming: 2 bases; junction bases outside the gene matches: 10. The CDR3 is CASRFGTQGAYEQYF. The CDR3 nucleotides are TGCGCCAGCAGGTTTGGGACCCAGGGGGCCTACGAGCAGTACTTC. Filled out from reference TRBV5-1 and TRBJ2-7, the complete variable domain reads KAGVTQTPRYLIKTRGQQVTLSCSPISGHRSVSWYQQTPGQGLQFLFEYFSETQRNKGNFPGRFSGRQFSNSRSEMNVSTLELGDSALYLCASRFGTQGAYEQYFGPGTRLTVT.

The chain joins TRBV18 to TRBJ1-2; maybe TRBD1 (6 bases). This CDR3 is 13 amino acids long. V dropped 2 bases and J dropped 7 bases, with 11 bases sitting between them. Germline V gene sequence: CDR1 KGHSH, CDR2 LQKENI. The CDR3 DNA follows: TGTGCCAGCTCACCAACGGGGGGGCCTGGCTACACCTTC. Its protein is CASSPTGGPGYTF.

Only one count was recorded for this clone. The chain is built from TRBV19 and TRBJ1-1, with 11 bases matching TRBD1. Germline-derived CDR1 and CDR2 are LNHDA and SQIVND (reference sequence). V trimming: 3 bases; J trimming: 9 bases; junction bases outside the gene matches: 3. This CDR3 contains 13 residues. In DNA, the CDR3 is TGTGCCAGTAGTATCGGGACAGGGGGGAAAGCTTTCTTT. This gives the protein CASSIGTGGKAFF. The whole variable domain, filled in from reference TRBV19 and TRBJ1-1, reads DGGITQSPKYLFRKEGQNVTLSCEQNLNHDAMYWYRQDPGQGLRLIYYSQIVNDFQKGDIAEGYSVSREKKESFPLTVTSAQKNPTAFYLCASSIGTGGKAFFGQGTRLTVV.

In its sample, this clone was seen once. This chain connects TRBV4-1 to TRBJ1-1; the match to TRBD1 covers 9 bases. J gave up 7 bases and V 5 bases, and 8 bases lay outside the gene matches. The CDR3 contains 14 residues. Germline assignment: CDR1 MGHRA and CDR2 YSYEKL. The CDR3 sequence: CASSAGTGPYEAFF. The CDR3 DNA is TGCGCCAGCAGCGCCGGGACAGGGCCTTATGAAGCTTTCTTT.

This CDR3 reads CAISGTGSYEQYF. The CDR3 coding sequence is TGTGCCATCAGTGGGACAGGGTCCTACGAGCAGTACTTC. The gene calls are TRBV10-3 and TRBJ2-7; 8 bases are a match to TRBD1. V lost 4 bases and J lost 1; bases outside the gene matches: 0. Germline CDR1 reads ENHRY; CDR2 reads SYGVKD. CDR3 size: 13 residues.

This rearrangement joins TRBV5-1 to TRBJ2-1, with a possible D match to TRBD2 (7 bases). The V gene lost 6 bases and the J gene lost 5 bases, with 33 bases spanning the gap. The CDR3 sequence is 20 residues long. CDR1 is SGHRS and CDR2 is YFSETQ in the germline V gene. CDR3 bases: TGCGCCAGCAAGCGGGACATCCAAATCCGAAAACATACCCTTAACAATGAGCAGTTCTTC. Amino acids: CASKRDIQIRKHTLNNEQFF.

The genes are TRBV2 and TRBJ2-7; D might be TRBD2 (7 bases). This CDR3 is 13 amino acids long. Between the trimmed V and J ends, which lost 8 bases and 0 bases, there was a span of 11 bases. The germline V gene encodes CDR1 SNHLY and CDR2 FYNNEI. CDR3 nucleotides: TGTGCCAGCGGGGGGGGCAACTCCTACGAGCAGTACTTC. This codes for CASGGGNSYEQYF.

This chain links TRBV6-5 with TRBJ1-4; TRBD1 matches at 10 bases. V lost 4 bases and J lost 5; bases outside the gene matches: 4. Germline CDR1 reads MNHEY; CDR2 reads SVGAGI. CDR3 length: 15 residues. In nucleotides, the CDR3 is TGTGCCAGCAGTTCCCGGACAGGGGGGAATGAAAAACTGTTTTTT. Translating it yields CASSSRTGGNEKLFF.

The rearrangement links TRBV29-1 to TRBJ2-3; 9 bases agree with TRBD2. The V segment lost 4 bases and the J segment 4 bases; nucleotides outside the gene matches: 6. Germline values: CDR1 SQVTM, CDR2 ANQGSEA. The CDR3 covers 14 residues. The CDR3 DNA sequence: TGCAGCGTTGCGTGGCGGGGGGGCGCAGATACGCAGTATTTT. This encodes CSVAWRGGADTQYF.

J is TRBJ1-1 and V is TRBV9; 7 bases are shared with TRBD1. Germline CDR1 is SGDLS and CDR2 is YYNGEE. This CDR3 is 17 amino acids long. After removal of 0 bases from V and 3 bases from J, the junction contained 11 bases not matched to a gene. The CDR3 region has the DNA TGTGCCAGCAGCGTAGATTCTATCAAGGGGGCATACACTGAAGCTTTCTTT. Protein product: CASSVDSIKGAYTEAFF.

The chain links TRBV10-3 to TRBJ2-2, with D possibly TRBD1 on 6 matching bases. The germline V gene has CDR1 ENHRY and CDR2 SYGVKD. The V end was cut by 6 bases, the J end by 1 base, with 9 bases between. This CDR3 spans 14 amino acids. DNA for the CDR3: TGTGCCATCAGAGGGGGTATGAACACCGGGGAGCTGTTTTTT. It encodes CAIRGGMNTGELFF.

The chain combines TRBV27 with TRBJ1-1, with TRBD1 identical over 8 bases. Unmatched junction bases numbered 15, after V lost 5 bases and J lost 1 base. The germline gives CDR1 MNHEY, CDR2 SMNVEV (reference sequence). This CDR3 spans 18 amino acids. The CDR3 spells CASSPGTGGRRGNTEAFF. The CDR3 nucleotides read TGTGCCAGCAGTCCTGGAACAGGGGGGCGCCGGGGGAACACTGAAGCTTTCTTT.

V gene TRBV6-5 combines with J gene TRBJ2-7; 8 bases are shared with TRBD2. V shed 6 bases, J shed 1 base, and the junction held 5 bases outside the gene matches. From germline, CDR1 is MNHEY and CDR2 SVGAGI. This CDR3 comprises 14 residues. The CDR3 DNA reads as TGTGCCAGCAGGCGAGCGGGGGAGTCCTACGAGCAGTACTTC. This encodes CASRRAGESYEQYF.

The rearrangement uses TRBV6-5 and TRBJ1-2; 8 bases fit TRBD1. The germline V gene encodes CDR1 MNHEY and CDR2 SVGAGI. J lost 1 base, V lost 7 bases, and 8 bases had no gene match. The CDR3 loop spans 15 amino acids. The CDR3 nucleotides are TGTGCCAGCACCCCATTGGACAGGGATAACTATGGCTACACCTTC. Translation gives CASTPLDRDNYGYTF.

The J gene is TRBJ1-5, the V gene TRBV30, with D perhaps matching TRBD1 (6 bases). Between the trimmed V and J ends, which lost 5 bases and 6 bases, there was a span of 17 bases. The CDR3 runs to 14 residues. Germline V gene lookup returns CDR1 GTSNPN and CDR2 SVGIG (reference sequence). CDR3: CAWAPRGAGQPQHF. CDR3 in DNA: TGTGCCTGGGCCCCCCGGGGGGCGGGTCAGCCCCAGCATTTT. Supplemented by reference TRBV30 and TRBJ1-5, the full variable domain reads SQTIHQWPATLVQPVGSPLSLECTVEGTSNPNLYWYRQAAGRGLQLLFYSVGIGQISSEVPQNLSASRPQDRQFILSSKKLLLSDSGFYLCAWAPRGAGQPQHFGDGTRLSIL.

The V call is TRBV18, the J call TRBJ2-1, with a tentative D call TRBD1 (5 bases). Trimming stripped 8 bases from V and 0 bases from J, with 11 bases between. CDR1 and CDR2 from the germline V gene are KGHSH and LQKENI. The CDR3 runs to 14 residues. DNA of the CDR3: TGTGCCAGCGCAGGGCCATCCTCCTACAATGAGCAGTTCTTC. Its protein product is CASAGPSSYNEQFF.

V usage is TRBV5-1 and J usage is TRBJ2-2, with no clear D. CDR1 is SGHRS, CDR2 YFSETQ, per germline. The V end was cut by 1 base, the J end by 1 base, with 5 bases between. CDR3 size: 14 residues. The CDR3 protein is CASSLLWNTGELFF. Written as DNA, the CDR3 is TGCGCCAGCAGCTTGCTTTGGAACACCGGGGAGCTGTTTTTT.

The chain links TRBV7-9 to TRBJ1-4; 10 bases map to TRBD1. This CDR3 spans 14 amino acids. Trimming removed 8 bases from V and 7 bases from J; junction bases left unmatched: 7. Germline V gene lookup returns CDR1 SEHNR and CDR2 FQNEAQ (reference sequence). CDR3 loop: CASVPTGGGEKLFF. The CDR3 DNA follows: TGTGCCAGCGTCCCGACAGGGGGCGGTGAAAAACTGTTTTTT.

The chain's CDR3 is CASSSGQNLNYGYTF. The CDR3 region has the DNA TGTGCCAGCAGCTCCGGACAAAACCTTAACTATGGCTACACCTTC. V gene TRBV5-4 combines with J gene TRBJ1-2; the D gene is possibly TRBD1 (5 bases). Germline V lookup: CDR1 SGHNT, CDR2 YYREEE (reference sequence). The CDR3 is 15 amino acids. The V end was cut by 3 bases, the J end by 1 base, with 13 bases between.

This chain links TRBV19 with TRBJ1-2; D not resolved. Germline lookup yields CDR1 LNHDA and CDR2 SQIVND (reference sequence). Deletions cut 5 bases from V and 4 bases from J, with 11 bases between. CDR3 length: 13 residues. DNA for the CDR3: TGTGCCAGTAGTCTAGGCCAGGTCTATGGCTACACCTTC. Its protein product is CASSLGQVYGYTF.

The chain has TRBV5-4 and TRBJ2-1; D gene uncertain. This CDR3 has 13 residues. Trimming removed 0 bases from V and 8 bases from J, with 9 bases in between. Germline CDR1 reads SGHNT; CDR2 reads YYREEE (reference sequence). CDR3 protein: CASSLEELDEQFF. The CDR3 DNA reads as TGTGCCAGCAGCTTGGAAGAACTGGATGAGCAGTTCTTC.

The chain combines TRBV29-1 with TRBJ2-6; TRBD1 is a possible D gene (6 bases). Germline V gives CDR1 SQVTM, CDR2 ANQGSEA. Trimming shortened V by 3 bases and J by 1 base, and 13 bases separated the two germline ends. There are 16 residues in the CDR3. This CDR3 is CSVEGQTASGANVLTF. For the CDR3, the DNA is TGCAGCGTTGAGGGACAAACGGCATCTGGGGCCAACGTCCTGACTTTC.

The chain carries TRBV6-5 and TRBJ1-5; no firm D call. The CDR3 loop spans 14 amino acids. Germline CDR1 reads MNHEY; CDR2 reads SVGAGI. V was cut by 0 bases and J by 6 bases, with 9 bases left in between. The CDR3 bases are TGTGCCAGCAGTTACTCGAGCCCACGTCAGCCCCAGCATTTT. This gives the protein CASSYSSPRQPQHF.

CDR3 sequence reads: CASSEAGTGRDTIYF. The CDR3, as DNA: TGTGCCAGCAGTGAAGCGGGGACAGGGAGGGACACCATATATTTT. The chain couples TRBV2 to TRBJ1-3; 9 bases map to TRBD1. V lost 0 bases and J lost 8; bases outside the gene matches: 5. Germline V CDR1 and CDR2: SNHLY, FYNNEI. The CDR3 consists of 15 residues.